These T cell receptor beta chains were read from a single sample in a study of control samples from healthy donors and cancer patients. Clones were read by immunoSEQ multiplex PCR, and TCRdb kept only the in-frame ones, dropping some. Altogether approximately 120,000 clones are present, about 89% being singletons, with the ten largest covering around 3%. Sequenced sample: blood. These receptors originate from a man in his fifties or sixties in good health. Each CDR3 is given with its conserved first and last residue. The D gene is left open where the match is weak. Clone size appears in some rows only: once, few, many, or a class for an expanded clone.

CDR3 DNA: TGCGCCAGCAGCCCCCAGGTGGGTGAAGATACGCAGTATTTT; CDR3 protein: CASSPQVGEDTQYF; V gene: TRBV5-1; clone size: NA; J gene: TRBJ2-3; D gene: NA
CDR3 DNA: TGTGCCAGCAGCTTGCAGGGCAGCTCTGGAAACACCATATATTTT; CDR3 protein: CASSLQGSSGNTIYF; V gene: TRBV7-9; clone size: NA; J gene: TRBJ1-3; D gene: NA
CDR3 DNA: TGCGCCAGCAGCCAAGTGGCGGGACTAGCGGGGGGGCGAGGGGATACGCAGTATTTT; CDR3 protein: CASSQVAGLAGGRGDTQYF; V gene: TRBV4-3; clone size: NA; J gene: TRBJ2-3; D gene: TRBD2
CDR3 DNA: TGTGCCAGCAGCTTGGGCCTGCCCAATCAGCCCCAGCATTTT; CDR3 protein: CASSLGLPNQPQHF; V gene: TRBV11-2; clone size: once; J gene: TRBJ1-5; D gene: NA
CDR3 DNA: TGTGCCAGCTCACGAAGGACAGGGGTGGCAGAGACCCAGTACTTC; CDR3 protein: CASSRRTGVAETQYF; V gene: TRBV18; clone size: NA; J gene: TRBJ2-5; D gene: TRBD1
CDR3 DNA: TGTGCCAGCTCCACAACACCAGCGGAGCTGTTTTTT; CDR3 protein: CASSTTPAELFF; V gene: TRBV3-1/TRBV3-2; clone size: NA; J gene: TRBJ2-2; D gene: NA
CDR3 DNA: TGTGCCAGCACCCGGGGGGGGCCATATAGCAATCAGCCCCAGCATTTT; CDR3 protein: CASTRGGPYSNQPQHF; V gene: TRBV5-6; clone size: NA; J gene: TRBJ1-5; D gene: NA
CDR3 DNA: TGTGCCAGCAGCTTACTCTCCTGGGGCGGGGAGCTGTTTTTT; CDR3 protein: CASSLLSWGGELFF; V gene: TRBV7-3; clone size: once; J gene: TRBJ2-2; D gene: NA
CDR3 DNA: TGCGCCAGCAGCTTGGGACAGGCCTCTGGAAACACCATATATTTT; CDR3 protein: CASSLGQASGNTIYF; V gene: TRBV5-1; clone size: few; J gene: TRBJ1-3; D gene: NA
CDR3 DNA: TGTGCCTGGAGTGTAGCTGGGGTGGAGCCCCAGCATTTT; CDR3 protein: CAWSVAGVEPQHF; V gene: TRBV30; clone size: once; J gene: TRBJ1-5; D gene: NA
CDR3 DNA: TGTGCCAGCAGCACAAGCGGGGGGGCTGTTTGGGCAGATACGCAGTATTTT; CDR3 protein: CASSTSGGAVWADTQYF; V gene: TRBV9; clone size: NA; J gene: TRBJ2-3; D gene: TRBD2
CDR3 DNA: TGTGCCAGCAGTTACTCTCCCGACAGTAACTATGGCTACACCTTC; CDR3 protein: CASSYSPDSNYGYTF; V gene: TRBV6-6; clone size: few; J gene: TRBJ1-2; D gene: NA
CDR3 DNA: TGCGCCAGCAGCCCCGGCGCAGGACGATCGACTGAAGCTTTCTTT; CDR3 protein: CASSPGAGRSTEAFF; V gene: TRBV5-1; clone size: NA; J gene: TRBJ1-1; D gene: NA
CDR3 DNA: TGTGCCAGCAGCCGCAGGGGGACTACTGAAGCTTTCTTT; CDR3 protein: CASSRRGTTEAFF; V gene: TRBV5-6; clone size: NA; J gene: TRBJ1-1; D gene: TRBD1
CDR3 DNA: TGTGCCAGCGCCAGTTTGGCGGATCACAATGAGCAGTTCTTC; CDR3 protein: CASASLADHNEQFF; V gene: TRBV27; clone size: NA; J gene: TRBJ2-1; D gene: NA
CDR3 DNA: TGTGCCAGCAGCTTCCCGGGGGCGGGTGGCTACACCTTC; CDR3 protein: CASSFPGAGGYTF; V gene: TRBV7-2; clone size: NA; J gene: TRBJ1-2; D gene: NA
CDR3 DNA: TGTGCCAGCAGCCAAGATCAACAGGGGGGCTATGGCTACACCTTC; CDR3 protein: CASSQDQQGGYGYTF; V gene: TRBV4-2; clone size: NA; J gene: TRBJ1-2; D gene: TRBD1
CDR3 DNA: TGCGCCAGCAGCTTGGGAGGAGGGACAGAGGAGACCCAGTACTTC; CDR3 protein: CASSLGGGTEETQYF; V gene: TRBV5-1; clone size: NA; J gene: TRBJ2-5; D gene: NA
CDR3 DNA: TGTGCCAGCAGTGAGCGTCACACTGAAGCTTTCTTT; CDR3 protein: CASSERHTEAFF; V gene: TRBV6-1; clone size: NA; J gene: TRBJ1-1; D gene: NA
CDR3 DNA: TGCGCCAGCAGCTCCTCAAGTGGGACTAACTATGGCTACACCTTC; CDR3 protein: CASSSSSGTNYGYTF; V gene: TRBV5-1; clone size: NA; J gene: TRBJ1-2; D gene: NA
CDR3 DNA: TGTGCCAGCCCCTCCTCGGAGACAGGGGCTACGAACACTGAAGCTTTCTTT; CDR3 protein: CASPSSETGATNTEAFF; V gene: TRBV5-5; clone size: NA; J gene: TRBJ1-1; D gene: TRBD1
CDR3 DNA: TGTGCCAGCAGCGTTGAGGGACAGGGCGATGGCTACACCTTC; CDR3 protein: CASSVEGQGDGYTF; V gene: TRBV9; clone size: once; J gene: TRBJ1-2; D gene: TRBD1
CDR3 DNA: TGTGCCAGCAGTCGCCAGGGGAGCACTGAAGCTTTCTTT; CDR3 protein: CASSRQGSTEAFF; V gene: TRBV6-5; clone size: NA; J gene: TRBJ1-1; D gene: NA
CDR3 DNA: TGTGCCAGCAGCCCATGGGGGGTCAATCAGCCCCAGCATTTT; CDR3 protein: CASSPWGVNQPQHF; V gene: TRBV6-5; clone size: NA; J gene: TRBJ1-5; D gene: NA
CDR3 DNA: TGTGCCAGCATGAGGTTCACTGAAGCTTTCTTT; CDR3 protein: CASMRFTEAFF; V gene: TRBV2; clone size: NA; J gene: TRBJ1-1; D gene: NA
CDR3 DNA: TGTGCCAGTAGTAGATCACGGAACACTGAAGCTTTCTTT; CDR3 protein: CASSRSRNTEAFF; V gene: TRBV19; clone size: NA; J gene: TRBJ1-1; D gene: NA
CDR3 DNA: TGTGCCAGCAGTGATCAGGGACAGGCTGAAGCTTTCTTT; CDR3 protein: CASSDQGQAEAFF; V gene: TRBV6-1; clone size: NA; J gene: TRBJ1-1; D gene: TRBD1
CDR3 DNA: TGTGCCAGCAGCCAGACTAGCGGGGGGGTAGAGACCCAGTACTTC; CDR3 protein: CASSQTSGGVETQYF; V gene: TRBV3-1/TRBV3-2; clone size: few; J gene: TRBJ2-5; D gene: TRBD2
CDR3 DNA: TGCAGCGTCTCAGGGTCTTCCGGAAACACCATATATTTT; CDR3 protein: CSVSGSSGNTIYF; V gene: TRBV29-1; clone size: NA; J gene: TRBJ1-3; D gene: NA
CDR3 DNA: TGTGCCAGTAGTACGCAGGTCTCCTACGAGCAGTACTTC; CDR3 protein: CASSTQVSYEQYF; V gene: TRBV19; clone size: NA; J gene: TRBJ2-7; D gene: NA
CDR3 DNA: TGCGCCAGGACAGGTTGCTCCTATAATTCACCCCTCCACTTT; CDR3 protein: CARTGCSYNSPLHF; V gene: TRBV10-1; clone size: NA; J gene: TRBJ1-6; D gene: NA
CDR3 DNA: TGTGCCAGCATCACTTCTGAGGGGACTATACAGCCCCAGCATTTT; CDR3 protein: CASITSEGTIQPQHF; V gene: TRBV28; clone size: once; J gene: TRBJ1-5; D gene: NA
CDR3 DNA: TGTGCCAGTAATCAAATAGACAGGGAAGAGACCCAGTACTTC; CDR3 protein: CASNQIDREETQYF; V gene: TRBV19; clone size: NA; J gene: TRBJ2-5; D gene: TRBD1
CDR3 DNA: TGCGCCAGCAGCTTCCCCCTAGCGGGGGGTGCAGATACGCAGTATTTT; CDR3 protein: CASSFPLAGGADTQYF; V gene: TRBV5-1; clone size: NA; J gene: TRBJ2-3; D gene: TRBD2
CDR3 DNA: TGCGCCAGCAGCTTGGCCGAGAACACTGAAGCTTTCTTT; CDR3 protein: CASSLAENTEAFF; V gene: TRBV5-1; clone size: NA; J gene: TRBJ1-1; D gene: NA
CDR3 DNA: TGTGCCACCAGTGATCCGGGGAGGGCCGGGGAGCTGTTTTTT; CDR3 protein: CATSDPGRAGELFF; V gene: TRBV24-1; clone size: NA; J gene: TRBJ2-2; D gene: TRBD2
CDR3 DNA: TGTGCCAGCAGTTTTGCTCGTGGGGGACACGACACCTTC; CDR3 protein: CASSFARGGHDTF; V gene: TRBV6-5; clone size: NA; J gene: TRBJ1-2; D gene: NA
CDR3 DNA: TGTGCCAGCAGCTTAAATAGAGTAGGGATACGAGGCTACACCTTC; CDR3 protein: CASSLNRVGIRGYTF; V gene: TRBV7-2; clone size: once; J gene: TRBJ1-2; D gene: NA
CDR3 DNA: TGTGCCAGAAGCCCCCCCGGGACAGGGGCGATTTGTGGCAATCAGCCCCAGCATTTT; CDR3 protein: CARSPPGTGAICGNQPQHF; V gene: TRBV5-3; clone size: once; J gene: TRBJ1-5; D gene: TRBD1
CDR3 DNA: TGTGCCAGTAGTATTAACACGGGGGGTTGGGAGCAGTTCTTC; CDR3 protein: CASSINTGGWEQFF; V gene: TRBV19; clone size: NA; J gene: TRBJ2-1; D gene: TRBD2
CDR3 DNA: TGTGCTAGTGGCCCAACAACAGGGGTTGGTGGCTACACCTTC; CDR3 protein: CASGPTTGVGGYTF; V gene: TRBV12-5; clone size: NA; J gene: TRBJ1-2; D gene: TRBD1
CDR3 DNA: TGCGCCAGCAGCTATGATAGCGGGGGGGCCGCAGATACGCAGTATTTT; CDR3 protein: CASSYDSGGAADTQYF; V gene: TRBV5-1; clone size: NA; J gene: TRBJ2-3; D gene: TRBD2
CDR3 DNA: TGTGCCAGCAGTGAAGTACAGGGGGTTACGAACACTGAAGCTTTCTTT; CDR3 protein: CASSEVQGVTNTEAFF; V gene: TRBV28; clone size: NA; J gene: TRBJ1-1; D gene: TRBD1
CDR3 DNA: TGTGCCAGCTACAGGGGCGCCTATGGCTACACCTTC; CDR3 protein: CASYRGAYGYTF; V gene: TRBV12-3/TRBV12-4; clone size: NA; J gene: TRBJ1-2; D gene: TRBD1